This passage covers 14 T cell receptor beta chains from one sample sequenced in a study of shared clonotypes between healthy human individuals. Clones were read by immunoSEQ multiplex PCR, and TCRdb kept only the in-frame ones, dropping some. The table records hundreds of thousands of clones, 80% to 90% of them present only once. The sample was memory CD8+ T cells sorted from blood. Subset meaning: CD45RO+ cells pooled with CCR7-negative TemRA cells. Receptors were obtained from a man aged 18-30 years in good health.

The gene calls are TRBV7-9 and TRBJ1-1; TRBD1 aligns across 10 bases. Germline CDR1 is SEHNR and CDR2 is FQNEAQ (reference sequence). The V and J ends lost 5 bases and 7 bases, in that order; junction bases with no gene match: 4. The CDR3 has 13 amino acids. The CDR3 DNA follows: TGTGCCAGCAGCGAGGGACAGGGGTATGAAGCTTTCTTT. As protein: CASSEGQGYEAFF.

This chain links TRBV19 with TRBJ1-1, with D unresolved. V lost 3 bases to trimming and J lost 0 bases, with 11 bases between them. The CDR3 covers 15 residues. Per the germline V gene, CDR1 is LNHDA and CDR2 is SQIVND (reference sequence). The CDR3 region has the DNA TGTGCCAGTAGTATTTCGGCAGTCATGAACACTGAAGCTTTCTTT. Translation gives CASSISAVMNTEAFF.

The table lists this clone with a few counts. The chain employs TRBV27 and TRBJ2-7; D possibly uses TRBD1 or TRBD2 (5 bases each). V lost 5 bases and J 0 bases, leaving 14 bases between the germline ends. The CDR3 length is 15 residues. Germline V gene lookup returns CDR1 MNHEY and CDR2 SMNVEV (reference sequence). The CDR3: CASSLRDPSSYEQYF. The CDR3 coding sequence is TGTGCCAGCAGTCTTCGGGACCCCAGCTCCTACGAGCAGTACTTC.

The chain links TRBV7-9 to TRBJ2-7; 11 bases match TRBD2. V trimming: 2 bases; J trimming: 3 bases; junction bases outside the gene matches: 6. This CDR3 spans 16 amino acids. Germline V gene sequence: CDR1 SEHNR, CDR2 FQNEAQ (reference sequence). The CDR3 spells CASSLPPGLADYEQYF. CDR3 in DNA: TGTGCCAGCAGCTTACCGCCGGGACTAGCGGACTACGAGCAGTACTTC.

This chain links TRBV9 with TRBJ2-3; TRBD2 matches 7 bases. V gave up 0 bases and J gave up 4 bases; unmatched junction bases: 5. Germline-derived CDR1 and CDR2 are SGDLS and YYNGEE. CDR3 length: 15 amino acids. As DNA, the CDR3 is TGTGCCAGCAGCGTAGTAGGCGGGAGCGCAGATACGCAGTATTTT. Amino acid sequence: CASSVVGGSADTQYF.

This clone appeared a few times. The CDR3 spells CASSRPPGTPNYGYTF. CDR3 coding DNA: TGTGCCAGCAGCCGCCCCCCGGGCACTCCTAACTATGGCTACACCTTC. V usage is TRBV9 and J usage is TRBJ1-2; D is undetermined. This CDR3 has 16 amino acids. Germline loops: CDR1 SGDLS, CDR2 YYNGEE. The germline V and J ends were trimmed by 4 bases and 0 bases, with 16 bases remaining between them. Complete variable domain (other parts from reference TRBV9 and TRBJ1-2): DSGVTQTPKHLITATGQRVTLRCSPRSGDLSVYWYQQSLDQGLQFLIQYYNGEERAKGNILERFSAQQFPDLHSELNLSSLELGDSALYFCASSRPPGTPNYGYTFGSGTRLTVV.

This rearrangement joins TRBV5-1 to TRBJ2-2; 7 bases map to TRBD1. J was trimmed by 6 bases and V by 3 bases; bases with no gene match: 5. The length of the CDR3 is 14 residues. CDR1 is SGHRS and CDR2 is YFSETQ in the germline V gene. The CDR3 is CASSSPTGAGELFF. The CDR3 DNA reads TGCGCCAGCAGCTCGCCTACAGGGGCCGGGGAGCTGTTTTTT. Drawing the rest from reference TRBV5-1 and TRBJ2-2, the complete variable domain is KAGVTQTPRYLIKTRGQQVTLSCSPISGHRSVSWYQQTPGQGLQFLFEYFSETQRNKGNFPGRFSGRQFSNSRSEMNVSTLELGDSALYLCASSSPTGAGELFFGEGSRLTVL.

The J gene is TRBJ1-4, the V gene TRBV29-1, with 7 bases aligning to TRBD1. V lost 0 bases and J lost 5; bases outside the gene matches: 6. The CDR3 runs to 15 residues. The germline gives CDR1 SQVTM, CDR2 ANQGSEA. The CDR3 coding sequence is TGCAGCGTTGAAGAAGGGGGGACAGTAAATGAAAAACTGTTTTTT. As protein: CSVEEGGTVNEKLFF.

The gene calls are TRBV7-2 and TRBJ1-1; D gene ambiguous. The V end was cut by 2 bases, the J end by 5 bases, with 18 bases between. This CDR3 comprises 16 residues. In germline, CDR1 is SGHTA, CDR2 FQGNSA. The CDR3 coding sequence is TGTGCCAGCAGCTTAAATCTTGGCGTAGGGCGAACTGAAGCTTTCTTT. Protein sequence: CASSLNLGVGRTEAFF.

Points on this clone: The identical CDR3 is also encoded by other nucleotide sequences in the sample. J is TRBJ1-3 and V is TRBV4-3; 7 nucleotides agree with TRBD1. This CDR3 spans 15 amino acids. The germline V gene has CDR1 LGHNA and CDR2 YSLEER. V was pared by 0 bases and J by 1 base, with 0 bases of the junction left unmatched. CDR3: CASSQDRGSGNTIYF. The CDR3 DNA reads TGCGCCAGCAGCCAAGACAGGGGGTCTGGAAACACCATATATTTT.

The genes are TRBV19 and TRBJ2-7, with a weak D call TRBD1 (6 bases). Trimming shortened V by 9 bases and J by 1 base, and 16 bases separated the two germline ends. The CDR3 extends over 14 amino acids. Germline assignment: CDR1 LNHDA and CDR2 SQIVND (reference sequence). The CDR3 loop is CASRNRDGSYEQYF. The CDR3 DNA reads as TGTGCCAGCAGGAACAGGGACGGGTCCTACGAGCAGTACTTC.

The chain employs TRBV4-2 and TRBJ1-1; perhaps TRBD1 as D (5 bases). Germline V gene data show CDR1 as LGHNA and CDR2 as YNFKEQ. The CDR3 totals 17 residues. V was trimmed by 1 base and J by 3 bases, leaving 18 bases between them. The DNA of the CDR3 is TGTGCCAGCAGCCAAGTGGGGGTAGGATTGTTGGACACTGAAGCTTTCTTT. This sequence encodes CASSQVGVGLLDTEAFF.

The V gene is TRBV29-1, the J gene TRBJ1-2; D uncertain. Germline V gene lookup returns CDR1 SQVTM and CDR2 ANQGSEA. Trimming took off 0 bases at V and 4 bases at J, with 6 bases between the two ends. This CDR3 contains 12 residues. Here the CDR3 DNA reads TGCAGCGTTGAAGACACTCGCTATGGCTACACCTTC. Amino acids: CSVEDTRYGYTF.

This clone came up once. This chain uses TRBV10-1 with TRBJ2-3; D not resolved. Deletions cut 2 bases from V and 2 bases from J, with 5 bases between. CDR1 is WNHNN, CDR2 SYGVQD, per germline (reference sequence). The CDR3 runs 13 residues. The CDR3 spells CASSEVITDTQYF. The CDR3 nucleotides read TGCGCCAGCAGTGAGGTGATCACAGATACGCAGTATTTT.